This is a list of T cell receptor beta chains from one sample in a study of molecular identifiers for immune sequencing clone quantification. MiXCR, run by TCRdb on the PCR reads, gives a single entry per CDR3 protein. The sample shows under 600,000 distinct CDR3 sequences, about 20% of them seen only once. The sequencing input was naive CD8+ T cells from blood, with Jurkat cell RNA spiked in. The receptors stem from a human donor in good health. Some libraries in this study had Jurkat cell RNA spiked in. CDR3s include the opening cysteine and the closing phenylalanine or tryptophan. A D gene is named only where the DNA matches it firmly. Size values are once, few and many counts, or a class for expanded clones, and some rows have none.

V gene	D gene	clone size	J gene	CDR3 length	CDR3 DNA	CDR3 protein
TRBV20-1	TRBD2	NA	TRBJ2-7	13	TGCAGTGCTAGTAGCGGGAGCGTAAGGGAGCAGTACTTC	CSASSGSVREQYF
TRBV2	NA	many	TRBJ2-3	15	TGTGCCAGCGGAAGATTGACAGTTAGCACAGATACGCAGTATTTT	CASGRLTVSTDTQYF
TRBV6-6	NA	many	TRBJ1-3	13	TGTGCCAGCAGCTCAGGGGCTGGAAACACCATATATTTT	CASSSGAGNTIYF
TRBV3-2	NA	NA	TRBJ1-6	17	TGTGCCAGCAGCCAAGTACAGAGGAGGGGGCGAGTTTCACCCCTCCACTTT	CASSQVQRRGRVSPLHF
TRBV29-1	NA	NA	TRBJ2-7	16	TGCAGCGCTGAAGGGGCGCAGGGTAGGGGCCCCTACGAGCAGTACTTC	CSAEGAQGRGPYEQYF
TRBV7-9	NA	many	TRBJ2-7	14	TGTGCCAGCTCTTCCGGGACGTCGACCTACGAGCAGTACTTC	CASSSGTSTYEQYF
TRBV7-2	NA	few	TRBJ2-7	14	TGTGCCAGCAGCCACCCGGGGTATGATTACGAGCAGTACTTC	CASSHPGYDYEQYF
TRBV14	NA	many	TRBJ2-7	11	TGTGCCAGCAGCCACAGCCGCGAGCAGTACTTC	CASSHSREQYF
TRBV18	NA	many	TRBJ2-1	15	TGTGCCAGCTCGCCCATGCCCCAAGACTACAATGAGCAGTTCTTC	CASSPMPQDYNEQFF
TRBV5-6	NA	many	TRBJ2-7	14	TGTGCCAGCAGCCCTGCCCAGGGAGGTGCCGAGCAGTACTTC	CASSPAQGGAEQYF
TRBV15	NA	many	TRBJ2-3	14	TGTGCCACCAGCAGAGACGGAAACACAGATACGCAGTATTTT	CATSRDGNTDTQYF
TRBV29-1	NA	NA	TRBJ1-2	13	TGCAGCGTTGATAGACGGGGCAACTATGGCTACACCTTC	CSVDRRGNYGYTF
TRBV19	TRBD1	few	TRBJ1-5	16	TGTGCCAGTAGTATAGGGAAGGGGGCCGGCAATCAGCCCCAGCATTTT	CASSIGKGAGNQPQHF
TRBV7-8	NA	many	TRBJ2-3	15	TGTGCCAGCAGCTCAGTAAGAGCTAGCACAGATACGCAGTATTTT	CASSSVRASTDTQYF
TRBV15	NA	few	TRBJ2-5	13	TGTGCCACCAGCAGAACGACAGTCGAGACCCAGTACTTC	CATSRTTVETQYF
TRBV7-2	NA	many	TRBJ2-3	15	TGTGCCAGCAGCCCCCACCCCCGGGACCTAGATACGCAGTATTTT	CASSPHPRDLDTQYF
TRBV29-1	NA	NA	TRBJ2-2	12	TGCAGCGTTGGGGGGAACACCGGGGGGCTGTTTTTT	CSVGGNTGGLFF
TRBV12-3/TRBV12-4	NA	NA	TRBJ1-5	17	TGTGCCAGGGGGGGGTTTCGGGTTTGGACGAGCAATCAGCCCCAGCATTTT	CARGGFRVWTSNQPQHF
TRBV7-9	TRBD1	NA	TRBJ2-7	14	TGTGCCAGCACCCGACAGGGGAAGCCCTACGAGCAGTACTTC	CASTRQGKPYEQYF
TRBV4-1	NA	NA	TRBJ2-3	16	TGCGCCAGCAGCCAAGCGGGGTACCCTAGCACAGATACGCAGTATTTT	CASSQAGYPSTDTQYF
TRBV7-2	TRBD1	many	TRBJ1-1	16	TGTGCCAGCAGCTTCTCGACAGGGGGCTTGAACACTGAAGCTTTCTTT	CASSFSTGGLNTEAFF
TRBV28	NA	many	TRBJ1-1	15	TGTGCCAGCAGTTTATTACGGGGAACTTACACTGAAGCTTTCTTT	CASSLLRGTYTEAFF
TRBV4-3	TRBD1	NA	TRBJ1-1	13	TGCGCCAGCAGCCGCAGACAGGGGGGTGAAGCTTTCTTT	CASSRRQGGEAFF
TRBV18	NA	many	TRBJ1-1	12	TGTGCCAGCTCACCCACCCCTCCTGAAGCTTTCTTT	CASSPTPPEAFF
TRBV5-5	NA	many	TRBJ2-7	16	TGTGCCAGCAGCCCCGAAGGGGAGGTAGGAGGCAGCGAGCAGTACTTC	CASSPEGEVGGSEQYF
TRBV7-9	TRBD2	NA	TRBJ2-7	14	TGTGCCAGCAGCTTAACGGGAGGAATGTACGAGCAGTACTTC	CASSLTGGMYEQYF
TRBV30	NA	NA	TRBJ2-7	14	TGTGCCTGGAGTTCAGGGTCACCGGGGGCGAGGTTGGACTTC	CAWSSGSPGARLDF
TRBV30	NA	few	TRBJ2-2	13	TGTGCCTGGACTAACACCGACACCGGGGAGCTGTTTTTT	CAWTNTDTGELFF
TRBV13	NA	few	TRBJ2-1	15	TGTGCCAGCAGCTGGGGTCTAGGATCCTACAATGAGCAGTTCTTC	CASSWGLGSYNEQFF
TRBV5-6	NA	few	TRBJ1-1	13	TGTGCCAGCACCGAGGGGGGCTACACTGAAGCTTTCTTT	CASTEGGYTEAFF
TRBV24-1	TRBD1	few	TRBJ2-6	17	TGTGCCACCAGTGAACCGGGACAGGGGATTGGGGCCAACGTCCTGACTTTC	CATSEPGQGIGANVLTF
TRBV4-1	TRBD1	few	TRBJ2-7	19	TGCGCCAGCAGCCAAGAAACCGGGACAGGGTTTCTGCGGAATTACGAGCAGTACTTC	CASSQETGTGFLRNYEQYF
TRBV3-1	TRBD2	few	TRBJ2-3	14	TGTGCCAGCGCAGGACTAGCGGGAGCCGATACGCAGTATTTT	CASAGLAGADTQYF
TRBV6-2/TRBV6-3	NA	few	TRBJ1-1	13	TGTGCCAGCAGTTACACGAATTGGGTTGAAGCTTTCTTT	CASSYTNWVEAFF
TRBV7-7	NA	many	TRBJ2-3	16	TGTGCCAGCAGCCTAAACCCGGGACGGATGACAGATACGCAGTATTTT	CASSLNPGRMTDTQYF
TRBV5-1	NA	few	TRBJ2-7	15	TGCGCCAGCAGCTTGGAAGCACAGGGTGGCTACGAGCAGTACTTC	CASSLEAQGGYEQYF
TRBV7-2	NA	many	TRBJ2-1	12	TGTGCCAGCAGCTTGTTGTGGAATGAGCAGTTCTTC	CASSLLWNEQFF
TRBV20-1	TRBD1	NA	TRBJ2-7	15	TGCAGTGCTAGGGGTCAGGACAGGGGCGCCTACGAGCAGCACTTC	CSARGQDRGAYEQHF
TRBV4-3	TRBD1	many	TRBJ1-2	15	TGCGCCAGCAGCCAGGACAGGTACCCTAACTATGGCTACACCTTC	CASSQDRYPNYGYTF
TRBV15	TRBD2	NA	TRBJ2-3	16	TGTGCCACCAGCAGAGAAGCGGGGGGGTACACAGATACGCAGTATTTT	CATSREAGGYTDTQYF
TRBV12-3/TRBV12-4	TRBD2	NA	TRBJ2-3	15	TGTGCCAGCACTTGGGGCGGGGGGGCCACAGATACGCAGTATTTT	CASTWGGGATDTQYF
TRBV9	NA	few	TRBJ2-7	17	TGTGCCAGCAGCGCCGAGGGAGAACTAGGAGTTTACTACGAGCAGTACTTC	CASSAEGELGVYYEQYF
TRBV7-9	NA	many	TRBJ1-1	15	TGTGCCAGCAGCGGCCTAATCCAACCGGACAGCGAAGCTTTCTTT	CASSGLIQPDSEAFF
TRBV5-1	NA	few	TRBJ2-1	11	TGCGCCAGCACCCTGGGGGGTGAGCAGTTCTTC	CASTLGGEQFF
TRBV5-1	NA	many	TRBJ2-5	15	TGCGCCAGCAGCCCGGAACAGGACAGTGTGGAGACCCAGTACTTC	CASSPEQDSVETQYF
TRBV28	NA	many	TRBJ2-7	14	TGTGCCAGCAGTTTCAGGACAACCCTCTACGAGCAGTACTTC	CASSFRTTLYEQYF
TRBV28	NA	NA	TRBJ1-1	12	TGTGCCAGCAGTCCCCCCCGGGCTGAAGCTTTCTTT	CASSPPRAEAFF
TRBV12-3/TRBV12-4	NA	many	TRBJ2-5	14	TGTGCCAGCAGCTCACTGGGGGGCGCGGAGACCCAGTACTTC	CASSSLGGAETQYF
TRBV6-5	TRBD1	NA	TRBJ2-2	16	TGTGCCAGCAGTTTGGAAACAGGGGTGGGAACCGGGGAGCTGTTTTTT	CASSLETGVGTGELFF
TRBV28	NA	NA	TRBJ1-6	16	TGTGCCAGCAGTCCTCTAGACTCCGTTTATGATTCACCCCTCCACTTT	CASSPLDSVYDSPLHF
TRBV7-9	NA	few	TRBJ1-5	12	TGTGCCAGCAGCTTATCGGTTCAGCCCCAGCATTTT	CASSLSVQPQHF
TRBV5-1	NA	NA	TRBJ2-7	12	TGCGCCAGCAGCTCAGACAGCTGCGAGCAGTACTTC	CASSSDSCEQYF
TRBV6-5	TRBD2	few	TRBJ2-1	18	TGTGCCAGCAGTTACTCACTAGCGGGAGGAGTAAGGAGCAATGAGCAGTTCTTC	CASSYSLAGGVRSNEQFF
TRBV7-8	NA	few	TRBJ1-2	15	TGTGCCAGCAGCTTAGCTTCATCGCTCGCGTTTGGCTACACCTTC	CASSLASSLAFGYTF